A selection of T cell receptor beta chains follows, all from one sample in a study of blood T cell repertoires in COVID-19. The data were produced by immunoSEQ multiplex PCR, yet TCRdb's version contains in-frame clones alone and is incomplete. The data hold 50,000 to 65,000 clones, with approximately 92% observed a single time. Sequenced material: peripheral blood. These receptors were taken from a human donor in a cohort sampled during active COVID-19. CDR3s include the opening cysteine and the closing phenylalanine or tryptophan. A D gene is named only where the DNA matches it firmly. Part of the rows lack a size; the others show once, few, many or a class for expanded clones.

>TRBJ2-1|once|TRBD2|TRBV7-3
TGTGCCAGTTCCACCTCGGGACTAGCGGGAGAAAATGAGCAGTTCTTC
CASSTSGLAGENEQFF
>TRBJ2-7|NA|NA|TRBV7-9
TGTGCCAGCAGCTTATCCCCCGACAGAGACGAGCAGTACTTC
CASSLSPDRDEQYF
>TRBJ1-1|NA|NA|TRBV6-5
TGTGCCAGCAGTTTGGGTTCGGGGCGCGGGGCTGAAGCTTTCTTT
CASSLGSGRGAEAFF
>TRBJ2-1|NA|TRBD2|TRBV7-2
TGTGCCAGCAGCCCCCTTAGCGGGGATGACAATGAGCAGTTCTTC
CASSPLSGDDNEQFF
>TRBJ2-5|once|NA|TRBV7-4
TGTGCCAGCCTCAGCCAAGAGACCCAGTACTTC
CASLSQETQYF
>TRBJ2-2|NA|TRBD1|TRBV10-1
TGCGCCAACCTCCGGGACAGCTCCGGGGAGCTGTTTTTT
CANLRDSSGELFF
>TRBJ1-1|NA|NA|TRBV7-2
TGTGCCAGCAGCCTCAGGACTTCTGAAGCTTTCTTT
CASSLRTSEAFF
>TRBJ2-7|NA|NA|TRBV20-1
TGCAGTGCTAGAGACGGGTACGAGCAGTACTTC
CSARDGYEQYF
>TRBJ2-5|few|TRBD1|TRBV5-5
TGTGCCAGCAGTCGGGACAGGGAGACCCAGTACTTC
CASSRDRETQYF
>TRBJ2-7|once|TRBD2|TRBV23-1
TGCGCCAGCGCTTGCAGGGCGGGGGCCTACGAGCAGTACTTC
CASACRAGAYEQYF
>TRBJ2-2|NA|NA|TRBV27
TGTGCCAGCAGTTTATCGGGGGGGAACACCGGGGAGCTGTTTTTT
CASSLSGGNTGELFF
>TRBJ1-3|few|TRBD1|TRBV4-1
TGCGCCAGCAGCCAAGCTCCACAGGGGAAGAATGGAAACACCATATATTTT
CASSQAPQGKNGNTIYF
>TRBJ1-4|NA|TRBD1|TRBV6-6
TGTGCCAGCATTTGGGGACAGGAGAACGAAAAACTGTTTTTT
CASIWGQENEKLFF
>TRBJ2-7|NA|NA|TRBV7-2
TGTGCCAGCAGCTTAAGTCTCGGAGGGAACGAGCAGTACTTC
CASSLSLGGNEQYF
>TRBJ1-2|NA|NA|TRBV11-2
TGTGCCAGCAGCTTAACCGGACTGATCTATGGCTACACCTTC
CASSLTGLIYGYTF
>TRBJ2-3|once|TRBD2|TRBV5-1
TGCGCCAGCCTCCCCCTAGCGGGGTTTCCAGATACGCAGTATTTT
CASLPLAGFPDTQYF
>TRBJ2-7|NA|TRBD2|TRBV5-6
TGTGCCAGCAGTTCTTCTCCGGGACTAGCGGGTTCCTACGAGCAGTACTTC
CASSSSPGLAGSYEQYF
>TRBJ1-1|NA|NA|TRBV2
TGTGCCAGCAGTGCGGGTGAGAACACTGAAGCTTTCTTT
CASSAGENTEAFF
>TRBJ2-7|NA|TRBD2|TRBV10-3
TGTGCCACGGGACTAGCGGGAGGCTACGAGCAGTACTTC
CATGLAGGYEQYF
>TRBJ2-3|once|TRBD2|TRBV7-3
TGTGCCAGCAGCCACACGGAGGCCGTAGCGGGAGACCATCGGGGGGGCACAGATACGCAGTATTTT
CASSHTEAVAGDHRGGTDTQYF
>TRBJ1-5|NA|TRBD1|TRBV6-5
TGTGCCAGCACCTCTCCGGGACAGAGAAATCAGCCCCAGCATTTT
CASTSPGQRNQPQHF
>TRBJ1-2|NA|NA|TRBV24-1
TGTGCCACCAGTGATTTTGCCCTATCCTATGGCTACACCTTC
CATSDFALSYGYTF
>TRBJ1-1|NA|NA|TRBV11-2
TGTGCCAGCAGCTTAGACCTCCGCAATGAGATGAACACTGAAGCTTTCTTT
CASSLDLRNEMNTEAFF
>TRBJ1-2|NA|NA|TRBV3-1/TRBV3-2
TGTGCCAGCAGCCAAGGGCGGCATGGCTACACCTTC
CASSQGRHGYTF
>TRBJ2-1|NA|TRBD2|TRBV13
TGTGCCTGCCCGGGGGGGGGCCATGAGCAGTTCTTC
CACPGGGHEQFF
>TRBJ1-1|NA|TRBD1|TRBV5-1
TGCGCCAGCAGCTCTGGGACAGGGGTATCCACTGAAGCTTTCTTT
CASSSGTGVSTEAFF
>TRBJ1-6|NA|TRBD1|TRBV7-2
TGTGCCAGCGCTCCCGGGACAGGGGGATTTAGCTCCTATAATTCACCCCTCCACTTT
CASAPGTGGFSSYNSPLHF
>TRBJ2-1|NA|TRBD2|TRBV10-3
TGTGCCATCAGAGCAAAGAGGACTAGCGAGAATGAGCAGTTCTTC
CAIRAKRTSENEQFF
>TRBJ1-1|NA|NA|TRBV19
TGTGCCAGTAGGAATCAAGGGGGGGGAGCTTTCTTT
CASRNQGGGAFF
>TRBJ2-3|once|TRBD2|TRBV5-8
TGTGCCAGCACCTTCAGCGGGGCGGGAGATACGCAGTATTTT
CASTFSGAGDTQYF
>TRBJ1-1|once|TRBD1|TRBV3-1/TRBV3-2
TGTGCCAGCGGGGCAGGGGGCATCACTGAAGCTTTCTTT
CASGAGGITEAFF
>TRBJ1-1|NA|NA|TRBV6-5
TGTGCCAGCAGTTACTGGGCGCAGGCGGGCGCTGAAGCTTTCTTT
CASSYWAQAGAEAFF
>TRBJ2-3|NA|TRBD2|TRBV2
TGTGCCAGCAGTTTACCGGTTGGGACTAGCGGCTACACAGATACGCAGTATTTT
CASSLPVGTSGYTDTQYF
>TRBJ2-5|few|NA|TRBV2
TGTGCCAGCCCTGTCCAGCAAGAGACCCAGTACTTC
CASPVQQETQYF
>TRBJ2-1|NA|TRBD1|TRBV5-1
TGCGCCAGCAGCTCAACGGGACAGGCCTACAATGAGCAGTTCTTC
CASSSTGQAYNEQFF
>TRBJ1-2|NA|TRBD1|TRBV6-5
TGTGCCAGCAGAGGACAGGGGAACTATGGCTACACCTTC
CASRGQGNYGYTF
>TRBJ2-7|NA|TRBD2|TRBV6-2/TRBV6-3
TGTGCCAGCAGTTACGATAGCGGGAGGGGCTACGAGCAGTACTTC
CASSYDSGRGYEQYF
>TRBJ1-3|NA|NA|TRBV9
TGTGCCAGCAGCTCACATCGGACTCGGAACCGCTCTGGAAACACCATATATTTT
CASSSHRTRNRSGNTIYF
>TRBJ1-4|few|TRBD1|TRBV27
TGTGCCAGTGGGCCGATCTCGGCGGGGACAGGGGCGGGAAAACTGTTTTTT
CASGPISAGTGAGKLFF
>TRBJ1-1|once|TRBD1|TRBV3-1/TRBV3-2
TGTGCCAGCAGCCCCCGACAGGGGATAGACGGAGCTTTCTTT
CASSPRQGIDGAFF
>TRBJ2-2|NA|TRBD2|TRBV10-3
TGTGCCATCAGGCCCCCTAGCGGGGGGTCGAACACCGGGGAGCTGTTTTTT
CAIRPPSGGSNTGELFF
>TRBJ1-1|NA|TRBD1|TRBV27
TGTGCCAGCAGTTTAAACAGGGGGAACACTGAAGCTTTCTTT
CASSLNRGNTEAFF
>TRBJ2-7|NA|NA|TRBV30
TGTGCCTGGAGTGTAGGGGTCTACGAGCAGTACTTC
CAWSVGVYEQYF